One sample yielded the 14 T cell receptor beta chains listed below, sequenced in a study of T cell changes during pregnancy in multiple sclerosis. This table comes from immunoSEQ multiplex PCR, and its TCRdb copy is limited to in-frame clones, with some not included. The table records around 48,000 clones, about nine tenths of them present only once. The sequencing used CD4+ T cells from peripheral blood mononuclear cells, collected in the second trimester of pregnancy. Every receptor here comes from a female donor with multiple sclerosis, enrolled in a pregnancy study.

The gene calls are TRBV4-1 and TRBJ2-1; D unclear. This CDR3 has 15 residues. Trimming shortened V by 2 bases and J by 3 bases, and 11 bases separated the two germline ends. Germline assignment: CDR1 MGHRA and CDR2 YSYEKL. The chain's CDR3 is CASSQRGDHYNEQFF. The DNA of the CDR3 is TGCGCCAGCAGCCAACGCGGAGATCACTACAATGAGCAGTTCTTC.

The chain carries TRBV25-1 and TRBJ1-2; D not resolved. This CDR3 region has 14 residues. Germline-derived CDR1 and CDR2 are MGHDK and SYGVNS. V shed 0 bases and J shed 5 bases, with 10 bases lying between them. CDR3 sequence (DNA): TGTGCCAGCAGTGAATATGATGTCCGGTATGGCTACACCTTC. Amino acid sequence: CASSEYDVRYGYTF.

V and J are TRBV11-1 and TRBJ2-1; D may be TRBD2 (5 bases). Germline-derived CDR1 and CDR2 are SGHAT and FQDESV (reference sequence). V was cut by 1 base and J by 10 bases, with 23 bases left in between. The CDR3 spans 17 residues. The CDR3 DNA follows: TGTGCCAGCAGCTTAGTTATAGGCGGGTCCCTGCACGGGGAGCAGTTCTTC. It is translated as CASSLVIGGSLHGEQFF.

The rearrangement uses TRBV7-3 and TRBJ1-2, with 7 bases fitting TRBD1. Germline V gene sequence: CDR1 SGHTA, CDR2 FQGTGA. Trimming at V came to 6 bases and at J to 7 bases, leaving 5 bases not matched to a gene. The CDR3 consists of 12 residues. CDR3 DNA: TGTGCCAGCAGTTTGACAGGGACTGGCTACACCTTC. Translated, it gives CASSLTGTGYTF.

V gene TRBV5-1 combines with J gene TRBJ2-2; 9 bases match TRBD1. Germline assignment: CDR1 SGHRS and CDR2 YFSETQ. The trim removed 0 bases at V and 0 bases at J, leaving 0 bases unmatched. There are 16 residues in the CDR3. CDR3 amino acids: CASSLGQGANTGELFF. CDR3 in DNA: TGCGCCAGCAGCTTGGGACAGGGGGCGAACACCGGGGAGCTGTTTTTT.

This chain joins TRBV19 and TRBJ2-7; 7 nucleotides align to TRBD2. The CDR3 is 19 residues long. CDR1 LNHDA and CDR2 SQIVND come from the germline V gene (reference sequence). The J segment lost 3 bases and the V segment lost 3 bases, leaving 20 bases of the junction unmatched. The DNA of the CDR3 is TGTGCCAGTAGTATCGGGGTGGTAGTCCCCGGGAGGACGTTCTACGAGCAGTACTTC. Its translation: CASSIGVVVPGRTFYEQYF.

The V call is TRBV6-5, the J call TRBJ2-5; a possible D gene is TRBD1 (5 bases). The V gene lost 10 bases and the J gene lost 1 base, with 13 bases spanning the gap. Germline loops: CDR1 MNHEY, CDR2 SVGAGI. The CDR3 loop spans 13 amino acids. Here the CDR3 DNA reads TGTGCCATCCTTACAGACAGCCAAGAGACCCAGTACTTC. Its translation is CAILTDSQETQYF.

The chain recombines TRBV4-1 with TRBJ2-5; no firm D call. CDR3 length: 15 amino acids. V shed 1 base and J shed 4 bases, with 13 bases lying between them. Germline values: CDR1 MGHRA, CDR2 YSYEKL. CDR3 coding DNA: TGCGCCAGCAGCCAAGCGCACGGGTTCGGAGAGACCCAGTACTTC. The encoded protein is CASSQAHGFGETQYF.

The chain has TRBV19 and TRBJ2-1, with 9 nucleotides matching TRBD1. The CDR3 has 15 residues. Losses at the gene ends were 1 base for V and 4 bases for J; bases not matched to a gene: 2. From germline, CDR1 is LNHDA and CDR2 SQIVND (reference sequence). The CDR3 loop reads CASSIGTGVYNEQFF. The DNA of the CDR3 is TGTGCCAGTAGTATAGGGACAGGGGTTTACAATGAGCAGTTCTTC.

The V call is TRBV5-4, the J call TRBJ2-7; TRBD2 matches 9 bases. This CDR3 has 16 residues. J lost 0 bases, V lost 0 bases, and 4 bases had no gene match. CDR1 SGHNT and CDR2 YYREEE come from the germline V gene (reference sequence). CDR3 nucleotide sequence: TGTGCCAGCAGCTTGGGGCTAGCGGGGAGCTCCTACGAGCAGTACTTC. Translation gives CASSLGLAGSSYEQYF. The entire variable domain, with the rest obtained from reference TRBV5-4 and TRBJ2-7, is as follows: ETGVTQSPTHLIKTRGQQVTLRCSSQSGHNTVSWYQQALGQGPQFIFQYYREEENGRGNFPPRFSGLQFPNYSSELNVNALELDDSALYLCASSLGLAGSSYEQYFGPGTRLTVT.

The chain employs TRBV7-2 and TRBJ2-3, with D tentatively TRBD2 (6 bases). V was trimmed by 1 base and J by 1 base, leaving 9 bases between them. Germline V gene sequence: CDR1 SGHTA, CDR2 FQGNSA. This CDR3 comprises 15 residues. Here the CDR3 reads CASSLVAGRTDTQYF. CDR3 sequence (DNA): TGTGCCAGCAGCTTAGTGGCGGGACGCACAGATACGCAGTATTTT.

This clone was seen just once. The chain combines TRBV27 with TRBJ2-7; D is possibly TRBD2 (5 bases). Trimming took 5 bases from V and 6 from J, leaving 14 bases between them. CDR3 size: 13 residues. Germline V CDR1 and CDR2: MNHEY, SMNVEV (reference sequence). The CDR3 sequence: CASSPLGRGEQYF. The CDR3 DNA reads as TGTGCCAGCAGTCCCCTAGGGAGAGGCGAGCAGTACTTC.

The chain combines TRBV30 with TRBJ1-4; no clear D gene. Germline CDR1 is GTSNPN and CDR2 is SVGIG (reference sequence). Trimming took 1 base from V and 6 from J, leaving 9 bases between them. This CDR3 contains 13 residues. The CDR3 sequence is CAWSDKRDEKLFF. For the CDR3, the DNA is TGTGCCTGGAGTGACAAGAGGGATGAAAAACTGTTTTTT.

The rearrangement uses TRBV11-2 and TRBJ2-5; 8 bases line up with TRBD1. The V gene's germline CDR1 is SGHAT and CDR2 FQNNGV. CDR3 length: 16 residues. The V gene end was trimmed by 6 bases and the J gene end by 5 bases; junction bases not matched to a gene: 14. Written as DNA, the CDR3 is TGTGCCAGCAGTAACTACGGACAGGGAATTGTTGAGACCCAGTACTTC. Translated: CASSNYGQGIVETQYF.